This TCR beta chain was sequenced in a study of blood T cell repertoires in COVID-19. Turning to the study itself: Sample material is recorded as cDNA or gDNA derived from T cells, B-cell-depleted T cells, or PBMCs.

The repertoire was sequenced with immunoSEQ multiplex PCR; TCRdb's copy has only in-frame clones and lacks some. Among 100,000 or so clones listed, roughly 86% were seen once. The germline gives CDR1 ENHRY, CDR2 SYGVKD. This CDR3 is built from 14 residues. The V gene end was trimmed by 8 bases and the J gene end by 5 bases; junction bases not matched to a gene: 9. Sequenced input: peripheral blood. The chain couples TRBV10-3 to TRBJ2-3, with TRBD1 matching over 8 bases. This clonotype originated in a woman in her twenties or thirties with acute or convalescent COVID-19. This CDR3 is CAIGSDRAVDTQYF. In DNA form, the CDR3 reads TGTGCCATCGGCTCGGACAGGGCTGTAGATACGCAGTATTTT.